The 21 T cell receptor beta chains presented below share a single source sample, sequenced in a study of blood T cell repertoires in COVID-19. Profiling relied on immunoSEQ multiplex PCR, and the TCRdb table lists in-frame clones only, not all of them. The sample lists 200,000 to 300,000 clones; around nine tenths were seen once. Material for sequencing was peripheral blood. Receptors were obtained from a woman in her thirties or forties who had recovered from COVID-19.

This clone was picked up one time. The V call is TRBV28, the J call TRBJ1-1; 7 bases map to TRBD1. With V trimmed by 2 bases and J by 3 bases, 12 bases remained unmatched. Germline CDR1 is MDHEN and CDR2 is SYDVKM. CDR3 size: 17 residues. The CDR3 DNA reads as TGTGCCAGCAGTTTACCGTCTGCAGGGGGAGGTTACACTGAAGCTTTCTTT. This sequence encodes CASSLPSAGGGYTEAFF.

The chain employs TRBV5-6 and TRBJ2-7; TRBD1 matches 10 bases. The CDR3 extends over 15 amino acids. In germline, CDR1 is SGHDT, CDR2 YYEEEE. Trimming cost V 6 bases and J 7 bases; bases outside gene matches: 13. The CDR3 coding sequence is TGTGCCAGCACCAGCACGGGACAGGGGCTTCGGGAGCAGTACGTC. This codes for CASTSTGQGLREQYV.

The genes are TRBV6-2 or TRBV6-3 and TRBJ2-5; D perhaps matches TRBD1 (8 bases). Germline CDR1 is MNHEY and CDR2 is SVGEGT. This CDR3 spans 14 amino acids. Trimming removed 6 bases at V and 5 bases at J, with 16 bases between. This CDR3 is CASSPQGGPETQYF. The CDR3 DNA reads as TGTGCCAGCAGCCCACAGGGGGGGCCCGAGACCCAGTACTTC.

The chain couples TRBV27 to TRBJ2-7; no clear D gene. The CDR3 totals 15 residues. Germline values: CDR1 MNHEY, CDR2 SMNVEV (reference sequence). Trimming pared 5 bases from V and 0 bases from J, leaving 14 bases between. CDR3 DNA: TGTGCCAGCAGTCACACACAGACCCTCTCCTACGAGCAGTACTTC. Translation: CASSHTQTLSYEQYF.

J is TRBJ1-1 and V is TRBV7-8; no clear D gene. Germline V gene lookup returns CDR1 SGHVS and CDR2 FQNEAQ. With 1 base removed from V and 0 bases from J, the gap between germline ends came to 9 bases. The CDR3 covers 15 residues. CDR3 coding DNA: TGTGCCAGCAGCTTAGGGCTCCACATGAACACTGAAGCTTTCTTT. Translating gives CASSLGLHMNTEAFF.

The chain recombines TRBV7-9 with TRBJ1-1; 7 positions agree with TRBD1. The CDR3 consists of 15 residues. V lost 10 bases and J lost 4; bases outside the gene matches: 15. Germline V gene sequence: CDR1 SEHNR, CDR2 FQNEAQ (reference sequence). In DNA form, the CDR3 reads TGTGCCACCCCCCGTGGAGGACAGGCGGGCACTGAAGCTTTCTTT. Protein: CATPRGGQAGTEAFF. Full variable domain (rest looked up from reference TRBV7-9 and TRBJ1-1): DTGVSQNPRHKITKRGQNVTFRCDPISEHNRLYWYRQTLGQGPEFLTYFQNEAQLEKSRLLSDRFSAERPKGSFSTLEIQRTEQGDSAMYLCATPRGGQAGTEAFFGQGTRLTVV.

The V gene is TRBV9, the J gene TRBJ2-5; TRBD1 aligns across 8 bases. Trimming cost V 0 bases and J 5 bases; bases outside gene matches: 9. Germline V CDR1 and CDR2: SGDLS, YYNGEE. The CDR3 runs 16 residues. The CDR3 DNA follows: TGTGCCAGCAGCGTAGTGGGCAGGGGGCGCGGGGAGACCCAGTACTTC. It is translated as CASSVVGRGRGETQYF. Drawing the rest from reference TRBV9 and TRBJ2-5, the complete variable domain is DSGVTQTPKHLITATGQRVTLRCSPRSGDLSVYWYQQSLDQGLQFLIQYYNGEERAKGNILERFSAQQFPDLHSELNLSSLELGDSALYFCASSVVGRGRGETQYFGPGTRLLVL.

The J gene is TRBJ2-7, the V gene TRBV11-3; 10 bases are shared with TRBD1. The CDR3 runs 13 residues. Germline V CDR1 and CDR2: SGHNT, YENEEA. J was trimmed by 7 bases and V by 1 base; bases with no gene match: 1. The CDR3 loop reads CASSLGTGGEQYV. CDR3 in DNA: TGTGCCAGCAGCTTAGGGACAGGGGGGGAGCAGTACGTC.

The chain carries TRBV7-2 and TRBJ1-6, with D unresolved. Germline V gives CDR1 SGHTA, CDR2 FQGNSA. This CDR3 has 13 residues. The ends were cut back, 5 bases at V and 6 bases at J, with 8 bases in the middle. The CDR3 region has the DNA TGTGCCAGCAGCCCAGATGGTAATTCACCCCTCCACTTT. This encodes CASSPDGNSPLHF.

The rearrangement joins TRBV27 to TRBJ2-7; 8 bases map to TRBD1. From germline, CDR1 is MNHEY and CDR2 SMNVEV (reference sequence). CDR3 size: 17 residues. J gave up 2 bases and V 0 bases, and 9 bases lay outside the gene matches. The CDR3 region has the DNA TGTGCCAGCAGTTTATCGGCGGAGGACAGGGCCGCCTACGAGCAGTACTTC. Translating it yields CASSLSAEDRAAYEQYF.

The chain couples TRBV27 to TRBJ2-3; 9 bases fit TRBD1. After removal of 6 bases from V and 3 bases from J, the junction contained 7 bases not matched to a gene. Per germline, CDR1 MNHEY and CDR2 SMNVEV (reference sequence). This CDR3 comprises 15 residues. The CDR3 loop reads CASRLRDRETDTQYF. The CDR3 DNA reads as TGTGCCAGCAGACTCCGGGACAGGGAGACAGATACGCAGTATTTT.

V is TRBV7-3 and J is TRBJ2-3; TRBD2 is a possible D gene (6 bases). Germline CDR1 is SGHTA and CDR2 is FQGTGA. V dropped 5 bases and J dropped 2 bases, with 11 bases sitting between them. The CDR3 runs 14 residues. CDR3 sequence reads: CASSPSANTDTQYF. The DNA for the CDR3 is TGTGCCAGCAGCCCTAGCGCGAACACAGATACGCAGTATTTT.

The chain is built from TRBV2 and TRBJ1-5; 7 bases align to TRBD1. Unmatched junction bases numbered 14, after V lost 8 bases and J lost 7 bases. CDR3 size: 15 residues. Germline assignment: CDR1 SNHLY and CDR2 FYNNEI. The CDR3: CASQSGHIRGQPQHF. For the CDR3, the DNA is TGTGCCAGCCAATCGGGACATATCAGGGGGCAGCCCCAGCATTTT.

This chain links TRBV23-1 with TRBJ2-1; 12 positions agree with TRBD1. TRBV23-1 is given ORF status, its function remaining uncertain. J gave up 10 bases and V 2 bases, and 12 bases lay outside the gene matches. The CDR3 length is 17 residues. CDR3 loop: CASSQPHPGQGAWEQFF. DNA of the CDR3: TGCGCCAGCAGTCAACCCCATCCGGGACAGGGGGCGTGGGAGCAGTTCTTC.

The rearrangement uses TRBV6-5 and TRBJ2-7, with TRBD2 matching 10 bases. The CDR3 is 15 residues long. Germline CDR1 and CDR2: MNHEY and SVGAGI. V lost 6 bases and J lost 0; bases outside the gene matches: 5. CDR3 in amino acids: CASRSSGSYSYEQYF. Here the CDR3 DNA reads TGTGCCAGCAGGTCTAGCGGGAGCTACTCCTACGAGCAGTACTTC.

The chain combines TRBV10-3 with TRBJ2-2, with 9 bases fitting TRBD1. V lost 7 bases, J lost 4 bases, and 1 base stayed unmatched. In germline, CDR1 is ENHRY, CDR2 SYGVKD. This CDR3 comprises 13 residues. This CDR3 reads CAIKGQGTGELFF. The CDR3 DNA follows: TGTGCCATCAAGGGACAGGGCACCGGGGAGCTGTTTTTT.

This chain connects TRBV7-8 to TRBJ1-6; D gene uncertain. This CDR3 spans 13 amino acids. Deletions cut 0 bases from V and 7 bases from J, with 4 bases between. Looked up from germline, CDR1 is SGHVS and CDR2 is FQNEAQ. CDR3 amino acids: CASSLAGNSPLHF. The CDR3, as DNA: TGTGCCAGCAGCTTAGCCGGGAATTCACCCCTCCACTTT.

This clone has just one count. This chain's CDR3 is CASSPFGGQLNTEAFF. For the CDR3, the DNA is TGTGCCAGCAGCCCATTCGGGGGACAGTTGAACACTGAAGCTTTCTTT. The chain couples TRBV7-7 to TRBJ1-1, with 7 bases aligning to TRBD1. CDR1 and CDR2 (germline): SSHAT, FNYEAQ (reference sequence). J lost 0 bases, V lost 5 bases, and 9 bases had no gene match. The length of the CDR3 is 16 residues.

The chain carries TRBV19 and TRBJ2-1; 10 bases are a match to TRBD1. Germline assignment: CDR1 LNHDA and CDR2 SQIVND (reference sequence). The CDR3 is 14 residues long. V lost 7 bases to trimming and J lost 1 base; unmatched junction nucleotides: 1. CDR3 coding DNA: TGTGCCAGTAAGGACAGGGGGTCCTACAATGAGCAGTTCTTC. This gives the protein CASKDRGSYNEQFF.

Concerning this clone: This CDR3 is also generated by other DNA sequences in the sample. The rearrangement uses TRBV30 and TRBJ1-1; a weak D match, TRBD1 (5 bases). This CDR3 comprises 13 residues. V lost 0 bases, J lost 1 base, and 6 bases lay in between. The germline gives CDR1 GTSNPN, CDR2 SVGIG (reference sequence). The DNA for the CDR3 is TGTGCCTGGAGTGTGGGGCCGAACACTGAAGCTTTCTTT. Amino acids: CAWSVGPNTEAFF.

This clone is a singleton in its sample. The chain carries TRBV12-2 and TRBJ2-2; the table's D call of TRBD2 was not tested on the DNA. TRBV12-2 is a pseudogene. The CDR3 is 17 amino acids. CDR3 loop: CASRLVGAGVGTGELFF. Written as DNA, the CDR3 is TGTGCAAGTCGCTTAGTGGGAGCGGGAGTGGGAACCGGGGAGCTGTTTTTT.